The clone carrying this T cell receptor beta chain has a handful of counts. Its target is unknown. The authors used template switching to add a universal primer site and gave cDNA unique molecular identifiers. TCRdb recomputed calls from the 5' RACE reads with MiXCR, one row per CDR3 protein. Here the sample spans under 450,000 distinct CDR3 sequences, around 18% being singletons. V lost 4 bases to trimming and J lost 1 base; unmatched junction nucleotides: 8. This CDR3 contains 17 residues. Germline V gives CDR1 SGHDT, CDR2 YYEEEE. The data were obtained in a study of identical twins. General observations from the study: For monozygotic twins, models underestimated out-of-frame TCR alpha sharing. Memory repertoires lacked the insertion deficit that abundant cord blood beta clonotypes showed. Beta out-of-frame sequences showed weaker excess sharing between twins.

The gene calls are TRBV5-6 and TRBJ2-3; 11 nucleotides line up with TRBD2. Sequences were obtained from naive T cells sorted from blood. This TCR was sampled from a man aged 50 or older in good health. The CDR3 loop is CASSKELAGVGTDTQYF. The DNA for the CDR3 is TGTGCCAGCAGCAAGGAACTAGCGGGAGTTGGCACAGATACGCAGTATTTT.